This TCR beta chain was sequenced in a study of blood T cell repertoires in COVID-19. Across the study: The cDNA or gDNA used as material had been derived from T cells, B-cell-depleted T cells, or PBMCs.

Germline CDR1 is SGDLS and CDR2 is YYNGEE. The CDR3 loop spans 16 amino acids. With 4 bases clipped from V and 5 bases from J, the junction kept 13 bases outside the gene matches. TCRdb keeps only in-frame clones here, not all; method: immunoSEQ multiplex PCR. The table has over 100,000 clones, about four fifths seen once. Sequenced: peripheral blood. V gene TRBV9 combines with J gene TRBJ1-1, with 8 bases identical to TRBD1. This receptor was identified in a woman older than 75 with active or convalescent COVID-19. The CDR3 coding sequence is TGTGCCAGCAGCCCCGGCCCCAACAGGGGGAGGACTGAAGCTTTCTTT. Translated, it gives CASSPGPNRGRTEAFF.